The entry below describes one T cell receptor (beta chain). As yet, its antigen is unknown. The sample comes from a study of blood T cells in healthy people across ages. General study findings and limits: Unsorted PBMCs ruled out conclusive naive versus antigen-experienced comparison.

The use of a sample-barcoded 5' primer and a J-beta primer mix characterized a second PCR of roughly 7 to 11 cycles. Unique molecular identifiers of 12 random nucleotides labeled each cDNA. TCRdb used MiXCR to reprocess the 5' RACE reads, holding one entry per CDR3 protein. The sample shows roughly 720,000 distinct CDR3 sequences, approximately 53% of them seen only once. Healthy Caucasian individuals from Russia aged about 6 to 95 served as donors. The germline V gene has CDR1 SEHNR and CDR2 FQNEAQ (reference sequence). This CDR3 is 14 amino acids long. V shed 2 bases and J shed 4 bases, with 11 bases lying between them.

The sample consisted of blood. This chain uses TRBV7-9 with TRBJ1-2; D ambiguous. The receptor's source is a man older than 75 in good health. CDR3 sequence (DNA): TGTGCCAGCAGCTTAAACTCAGAAGTCTATGGCTACACCTTC. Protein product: CASSLNSEVYGYTF.